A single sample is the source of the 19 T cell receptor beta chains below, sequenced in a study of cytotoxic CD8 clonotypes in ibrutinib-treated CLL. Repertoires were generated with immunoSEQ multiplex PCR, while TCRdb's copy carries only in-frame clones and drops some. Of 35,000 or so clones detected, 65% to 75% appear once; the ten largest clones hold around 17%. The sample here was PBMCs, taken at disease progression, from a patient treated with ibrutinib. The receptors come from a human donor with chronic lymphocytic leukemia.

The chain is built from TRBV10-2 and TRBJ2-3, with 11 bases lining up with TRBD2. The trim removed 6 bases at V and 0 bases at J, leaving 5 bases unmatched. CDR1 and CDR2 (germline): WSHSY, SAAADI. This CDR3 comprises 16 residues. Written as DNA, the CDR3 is TGCGCCAGCAGCCCAACTAGCGGGGGTAGCACAGATACGCAGTATTTT. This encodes CASSPTSGGSTDTQYF.

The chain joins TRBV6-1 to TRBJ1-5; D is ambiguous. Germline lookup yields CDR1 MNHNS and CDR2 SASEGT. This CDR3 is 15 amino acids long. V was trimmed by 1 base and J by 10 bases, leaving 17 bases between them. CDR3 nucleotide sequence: TGTGCCAGCAGTGAAGGACTGACGGAATGGGGACCCCAGCATTTT. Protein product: CASSEGLTEWGPQHF.

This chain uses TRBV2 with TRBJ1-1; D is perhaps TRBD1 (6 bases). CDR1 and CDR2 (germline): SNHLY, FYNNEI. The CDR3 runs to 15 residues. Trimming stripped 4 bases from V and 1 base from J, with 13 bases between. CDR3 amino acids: CASSGVGRGNTEAFF. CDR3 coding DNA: TGTGCCAGCAGTGGTGTGGGCAGGGGGAACACTGAAGCTTTCTTT. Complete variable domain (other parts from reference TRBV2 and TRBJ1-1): EPEVTQTPSHQVTQMGQEVILRCVPISNHLYFYWYRQILGQKVEFLVSFYNNEISEKSEIFDDQFSVERPDGSNFTLKIRSTKLEDSAMYFCASSGVGRGNTEAFFGQGTRLTVV.

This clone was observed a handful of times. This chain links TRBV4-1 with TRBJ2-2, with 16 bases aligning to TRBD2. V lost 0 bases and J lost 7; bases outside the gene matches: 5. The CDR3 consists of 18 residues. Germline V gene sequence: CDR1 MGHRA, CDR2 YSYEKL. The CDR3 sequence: CASSQEGTSGGAVGELFF. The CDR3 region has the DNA TGCGCCAGCAGCCAAGAGGGGACTAGCGGGGGGGCCGTCGGGGAGCTGTTTTTT.

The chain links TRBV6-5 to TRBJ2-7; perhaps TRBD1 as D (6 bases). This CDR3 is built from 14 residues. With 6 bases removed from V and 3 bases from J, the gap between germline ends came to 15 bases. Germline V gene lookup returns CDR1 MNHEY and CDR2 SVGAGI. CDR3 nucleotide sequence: TGTGCCAGCAGCCGATCAGGACAGAGCTACGAGCAGTACTTC. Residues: CASSRSGQSYEQYF.

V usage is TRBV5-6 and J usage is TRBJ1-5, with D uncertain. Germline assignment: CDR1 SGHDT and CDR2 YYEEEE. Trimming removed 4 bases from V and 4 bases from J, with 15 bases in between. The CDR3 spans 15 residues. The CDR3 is CASSPAGRENQPQHF. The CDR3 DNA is TGTGCCAGCAGCCCTGCGGGCCGCGAAAATCAGCCCCAGCATTTT.

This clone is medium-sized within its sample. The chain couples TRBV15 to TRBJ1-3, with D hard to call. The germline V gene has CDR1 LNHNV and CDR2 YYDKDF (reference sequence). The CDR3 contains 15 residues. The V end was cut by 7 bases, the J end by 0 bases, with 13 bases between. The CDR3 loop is CATNEGRSSGNTIYF. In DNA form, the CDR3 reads TGTGCCACCAACGAGGGCCGAAGCTCTGGAAACACCATATATTTT.

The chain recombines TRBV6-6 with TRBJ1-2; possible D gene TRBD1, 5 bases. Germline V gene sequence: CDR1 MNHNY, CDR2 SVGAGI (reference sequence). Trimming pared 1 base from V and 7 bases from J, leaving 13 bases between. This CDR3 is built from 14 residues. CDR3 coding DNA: TGTGCCAGCAGTTACTGGAGGGGTTGGGGTGGCTACACCTTC. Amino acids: CASSYWRGWGGYTF.

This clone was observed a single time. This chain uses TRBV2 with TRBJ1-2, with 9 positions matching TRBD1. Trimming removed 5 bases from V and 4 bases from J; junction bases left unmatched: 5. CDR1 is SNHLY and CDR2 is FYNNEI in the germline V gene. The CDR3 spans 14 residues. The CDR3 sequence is CASSPGQGAYGYTF. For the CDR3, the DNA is TGTGCCAGCAGTCCGGGACAGGGAGCCTATGGCTACACCTTC.

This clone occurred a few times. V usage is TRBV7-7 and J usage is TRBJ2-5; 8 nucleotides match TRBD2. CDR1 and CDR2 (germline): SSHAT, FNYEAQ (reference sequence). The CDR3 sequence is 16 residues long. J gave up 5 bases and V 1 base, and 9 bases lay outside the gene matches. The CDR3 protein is CASSLGAGGPLETQYF. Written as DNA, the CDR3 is TGTGCCAGCAGCTTAGGGGCGGGGGGCCCGCTGGAGACCCAGTACTTC. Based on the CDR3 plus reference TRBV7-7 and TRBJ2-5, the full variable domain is GAGVSQSPRYKVTKRGQDVTLRCDPISSHATLYWYQQALGQGPEFLTYFNYEAQPDKSGLPSDRFSAERPEGSISTLTIQRTEQRDSAMYRCASSLGAGGPLETQYFGPGTRLLVL.

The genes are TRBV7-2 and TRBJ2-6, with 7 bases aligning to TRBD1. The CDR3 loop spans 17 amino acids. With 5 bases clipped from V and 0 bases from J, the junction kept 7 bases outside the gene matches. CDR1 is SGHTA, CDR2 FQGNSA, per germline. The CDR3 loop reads CASSPRTGASGANVLTF. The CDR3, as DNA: TGTGCCAGCAGCCCTCGGACAGGAGCCTCTGGGGCCAACGTCCTGACTTTC.

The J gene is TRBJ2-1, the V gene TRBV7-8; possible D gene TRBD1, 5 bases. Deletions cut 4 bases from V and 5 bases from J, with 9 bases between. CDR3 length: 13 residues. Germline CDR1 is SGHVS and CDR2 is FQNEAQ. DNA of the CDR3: TGTGCCAGCAGCTCGGACATCAACAATGAGCAGTTCTTC. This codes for CASSSDINNEQFF.

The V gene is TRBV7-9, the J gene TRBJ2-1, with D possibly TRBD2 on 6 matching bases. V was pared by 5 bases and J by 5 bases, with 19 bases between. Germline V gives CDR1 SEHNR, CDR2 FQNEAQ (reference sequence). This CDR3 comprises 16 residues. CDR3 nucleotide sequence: TGTGCCAGCAGCACACACCTGACGGGAGTTAACAATGAGCAGTTCTTC. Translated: CASSTHLTGVNNEQFF.

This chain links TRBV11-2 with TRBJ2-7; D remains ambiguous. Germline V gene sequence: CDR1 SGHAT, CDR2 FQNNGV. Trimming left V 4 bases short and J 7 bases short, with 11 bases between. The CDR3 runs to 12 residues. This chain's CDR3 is CASSSRMGEQYF. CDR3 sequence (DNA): TGTGCCAGCAGCTCTAGGATGGGAGAGCAGTACTTC.

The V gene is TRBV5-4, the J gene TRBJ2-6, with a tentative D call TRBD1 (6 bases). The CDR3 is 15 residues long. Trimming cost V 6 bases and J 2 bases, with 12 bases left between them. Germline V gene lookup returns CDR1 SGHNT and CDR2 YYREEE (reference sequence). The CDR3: CASTTNRAGANVLTF. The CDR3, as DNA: TGTGCCAGCACCACTAACAGGGCTGGGGCCAACGTCCTGACTTTC. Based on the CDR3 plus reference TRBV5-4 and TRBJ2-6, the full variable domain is ETGVTQSPTHLIKTRGQQVTLRCSSQSGHNTVSWYQQALGQGPQFIFQYYREEENGRGNFPPRFSGLQFPNYSSELNVNALELDDSALYLCASTTNRAGANVLTFGAGSRLTVL.

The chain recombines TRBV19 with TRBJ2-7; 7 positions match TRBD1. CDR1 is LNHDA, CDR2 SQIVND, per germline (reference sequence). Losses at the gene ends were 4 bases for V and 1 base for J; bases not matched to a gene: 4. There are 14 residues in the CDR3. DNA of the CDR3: TGTGCCAGTAGTAGGGACAGCTCATCCTACGAGCAGTACTTC. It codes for CASSRDSSSYEQYF.

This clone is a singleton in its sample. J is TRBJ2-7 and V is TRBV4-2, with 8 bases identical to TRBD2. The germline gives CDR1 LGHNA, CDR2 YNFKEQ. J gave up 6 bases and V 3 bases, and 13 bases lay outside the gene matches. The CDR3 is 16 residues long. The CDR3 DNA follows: TGTGCCAGCAGCCATCCCCGGGGGGGCTCTGTCCCCGAGCAGTACTTC. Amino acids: CASSHPRGGSVPEQYF.

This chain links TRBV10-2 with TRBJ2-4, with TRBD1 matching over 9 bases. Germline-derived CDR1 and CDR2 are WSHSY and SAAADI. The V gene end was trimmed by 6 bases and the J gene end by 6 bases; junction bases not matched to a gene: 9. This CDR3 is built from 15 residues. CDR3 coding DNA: TGCGCCAGCAGGACCGGGACAGGGCCCTCAAACATTCAGTACTTC. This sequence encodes CASRTGTGPSNIQYF.

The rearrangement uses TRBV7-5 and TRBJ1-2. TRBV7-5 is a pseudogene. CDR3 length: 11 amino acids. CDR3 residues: CVRSFCSGYTF. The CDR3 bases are TGTGTCAGAAGCTTTTGTTCGGGCTACACCTTC.